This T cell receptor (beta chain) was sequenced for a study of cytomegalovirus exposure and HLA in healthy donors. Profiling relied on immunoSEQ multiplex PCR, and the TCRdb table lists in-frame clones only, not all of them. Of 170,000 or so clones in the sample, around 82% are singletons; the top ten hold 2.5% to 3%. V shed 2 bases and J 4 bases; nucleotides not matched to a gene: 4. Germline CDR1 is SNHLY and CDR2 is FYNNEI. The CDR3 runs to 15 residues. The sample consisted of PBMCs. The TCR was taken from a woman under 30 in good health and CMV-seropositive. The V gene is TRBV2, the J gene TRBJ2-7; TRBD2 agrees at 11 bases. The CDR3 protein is CASSELAGGRYEQYF. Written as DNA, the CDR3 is TGTGCCAGCAGTGAACTAGCGGGGGGCCGTTACGAGCAGTACTTC.